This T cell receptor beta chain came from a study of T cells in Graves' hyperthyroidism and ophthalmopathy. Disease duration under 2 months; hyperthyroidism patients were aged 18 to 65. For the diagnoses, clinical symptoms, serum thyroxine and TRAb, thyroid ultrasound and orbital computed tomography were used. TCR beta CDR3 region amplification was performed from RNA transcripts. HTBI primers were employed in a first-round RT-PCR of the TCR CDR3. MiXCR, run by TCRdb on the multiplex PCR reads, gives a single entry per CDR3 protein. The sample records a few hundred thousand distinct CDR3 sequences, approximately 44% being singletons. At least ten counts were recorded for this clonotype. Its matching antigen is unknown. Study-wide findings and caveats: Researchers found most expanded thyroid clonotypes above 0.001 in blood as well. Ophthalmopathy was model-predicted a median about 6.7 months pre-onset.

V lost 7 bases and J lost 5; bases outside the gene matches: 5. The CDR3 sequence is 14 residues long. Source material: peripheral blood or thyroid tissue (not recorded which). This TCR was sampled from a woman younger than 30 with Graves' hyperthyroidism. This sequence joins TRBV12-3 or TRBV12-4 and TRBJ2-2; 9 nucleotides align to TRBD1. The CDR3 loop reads CASIGQGTTGELFF. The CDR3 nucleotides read TGTGCCAGCATAGGACAGGGGACTACCGGGGAGCTGTTTTTT.